The next 20 T cell receptor beta chains were all read from a single sample in a study of CD8+CD57+ T cells in acquired aplastic anemia. Selection for sequencing was limited to patients who had shown CD8+CD57+ cell expansion by flow cytometry. The study profiled TCR beta VDJ and CDR3 using genomic DNA as template. TCRdb reprocessed the reads with MiXCR, giving one entry per CDR3 protein. The sample includes around 200,000 distinct CDR3 sequences, less than 75% of them seen just once. The sample taken for sequencing was sorted CD4+, CD8+, or CD8+CD57+ T cells (not recorded which) from PBMCs. These receptors all stem from a human donor with aplastic anemia.

The chain uses TRBV2 and TRBJ2-3; no definite D call. From germline, CDR1 is SNHLY and CDR2 FYNNEI. CDR3 size: 14 residues. Trimming cost V 8 bases and J 0 bases, with 12 bases left between them. CDR3: CASLGSTSTDTQYF. DNA of the CDR3: TGTGCCAGCCTCGGGTCAACGAGCACAGATACGCAGTATTTT.

The V gene is TRBV6-5, the J gene TRBJ2-7, with 11 bases that match TRBD1. CDR1 is MNHEY and CDR2 is SVGAGI in the germline V gene. CDR3 size: 16 residues. V trimming: 0 bases; J trimming: 3 bases; junction bases outside the gene matches: 4. CDR3 coding DNA: TGTGCCAGCAGTTACTCGACGGGACAGGGGGTCTACGAGCAGTACTTC. The encoded protein is CASSYSTGQGVYEQYF.

The chain has TRBV5-1 and TRBJ2-7; no clear D. The CDR3 has 12 residues. V was trimmed by 1 base and J by 7 bases, leaving 9 bases between them. Germline CDR1 SGHRS, CDR2 YFSETQ. The CDR3 loop reads CASSLTGPEQYF. CDR3 DNA: TGCGCCAGCAGCTTGACGGGTCCGGAGCAGTACTTC.

This clonotype was seen only a few times. The rearrangement uses TRBV7-9 and TRBJ2-7; tentatively, D is TRBD1 or TRBD2 (5 bases each). The germline V and J ends were trimmed by 1 base and 12 bases, with 13 bases remaining between them. Germline lookup yields CDR1 SEHNR and CDR2 FQNEAQ (reference sequence). This CDR3 is 12 amino acids long. CDR3 amino acids: CASSLDGALTYF. The CDR3 DNA sequence: TGTGCCAGCAGCTTAGACGGGGCCTTGACGTACTTC.

The chain recombines TRBV19 with TRBJ2-7; the D call may be TRBD1 or TRBD2 (5 bases each). CDR1 is LNHDA and CDR2 is SQIVND in the germline V gene (reference sequence). The CDR3 is 14 amino acids. V was trimmed by 3 bases and J by 1 base, leaving 10 bases between them. The CDR3 sequence: CASSMGRTSYEQYF. The CDR3 DNA follows: TGTGCCAGTAGTATGGGACGGACGTCCTACGAGCAGTACTTC.

CDR3 region: CASSDVLYEQYF. For the CDR3, the DNA is TGTGCCAGCAGTGATGTCCTCTACGAGCAGTACTTC. This rearrangement joins TRBV2 to TRBJ2-7, with D unclear. The CDR3 is made up of 12 amino acids. Trimming took off 3 bases at V and 3 bases at J, with 6 bases between the two ends. Germline V gene sequence: CDR1 SNHLY, CDR2 FYNNEI.

The chain couples TRBV2 to TRBJ2-7; tentatively, D is TRBD2 (5 bases). The V and J ends lost 8 bases and 1 base respectively, with 9 bases between them. The CDR3 spans 12 residues. Germline V lookup: CDR1 SNHLY, CDR2 FYNNEI. The CDR3 spells CASEGESYEQYF. CDR3 DNA sequence: TGTGCCAGCGAGGGAGAGTCCTACGAGCAGTACTTC.

This chain uses TRBV7-9 with TRBJ2-7, with 10 bases matching TRBD2. Germline CDR1 reads SEHNR; CDR2 reads FQNEAQ (reference sequence). This CDR3 comprises 15 residues. V shed 3 bases and J 4 bases; nucleotides not matched to a gene: 6. CDR3 region: CASSLELAGRYEQYF. The CDR3 bases are TGTGCCAGCAGCTTGGAACTAGCGGGGCGGTACGAGCAGTACTTC.

This clonotype was seen more than once but under ten times. The chain recombines TRBV20-1 with TRBJ1-6; D is uncertain. V was cut by 0 bases and J by 0 bases, with 9 bases left in between. Germline V gene lookup returns CDR1 DFQATT and CDR2 SNEGSKA (reference sequence). The CDR3 covers 16 residues. The CDR3 region has the DNA TGCAGTGCTAGAGATGAGGATAGCTCCTATAATTCACCCCTCCACTTT. Translation: CSARDEDSSYNSPLHF.

The rearrangement uses TRBV24-1 and TRBJ2-2, with D possibly TRBD1 on 6 matching bases. Trimming took 5 bases from V and 3 from J, leaving 12 bases between them. The CDR3 extends over 15 amino acids. The V gene's germline CDR1 is KGHDR and CDR2 SFDVKD. CDR3 residues: CATSVDRSYTGELFF. The CDR3 nucleotides are TGTGCCACCAGTGTGGACAGATCGTACACCGGGGAGCTGTTTTTT.

This clonotype was detected ten times or more. The chain carries TRBV11-3 and TRBJ2-5; 9 bases are a match to TRBD1. CDR1 is SGHNT, CDR2 YENEEA, per germline. The CDR3 sequence is 15 residues long. J lost 5 bases, V lost 1 base, and 5 bases had no gene match. The CDR3: CASSLATGGRETQYF. CDR3 nucleotides: TGTGCCAGCAGCTTAGCCACAGGGGGCCGGGAGACCCAGTACTTC. Based on the CDR3 plus reference TRBV11-3 and TRBJ2-5, the full variable domain is EAGVVQSPRYKIIEKKQPVAFWCNPISGHNTLYWYLQNLGQGPELLIRYENEEAVDDSQLPKDRFSAERLKGVDSTLKIQPAELGDSAVYLCASSLATGGRETQYFGPGTRLLVL.

This clonotype appeared many times. The V call is TRBV12-5, the J call TRBJ1-1; weak D call: TRBD1 (5 bases). V was pared by 8 bases and J by 3 bases, with 13 bases between. CDR3 size: 13 residues. Germline V gives CDR1 LGHNT, CDR2 FRNRAP. CDR3 coding DNA: TGTGCTAGTCGGGGGGAGATGGACACTGAAGCTTTCTTT. Translation: CASRGEMDTEAFF. Together with reference TRBV12-5 and TRBJ1-1, the CDR3 gives the full variable domain: DARVTQTPRHKVTEMGQEVTMRCQPILGHNTVFWYRQTMMQGLELLAYFRNRAPLDDSGMPKDRFSAEMPDATLATLKIQPSEPRDSAVYFCASRGEMDTEAFFGQGTRLTVV.

This clonotype was recorded a few times. The chain uses TRBV7-6 and TRBJ2-2; D is ambiguous. CDR3 length equals 15 residues. The V end lost 1 base, the J end lost 2 bases, and 8 bases lay between the germline ends. CDR1 and CDR2 from the germline V gene are SGHVS and FNYEAQ. The CDR3, as DNA: TGTGCCAGCAGCTTAGGGATGGGTAACACCGGGGAGCTGTTTTTT. Protein: CASSLGMGNTGELFF. Based on the CDR3 plus reference TRBV7-6 and TRBJ2-2, the full variable domain is GAGVSQSPRYKVTKRGQDVALRCDPISGHVSLYWYRQALGQGPEFLTYFNYEAQQDKSGLPNDRFSAERPEGSISTLTIQRTEQRDSAMYRCASSLGMGNTGELFFGEGSRLTVL.

This clonotype was found many times. The chain couples TRBV24-1 to TRBJ2-1, with TRBD2 as a possible D gene (6 bases). The CDR3 extends over 15 amino acids. Germline CDR1 KGHDR, CDR2 SFDVKD. Trimming removed 1 base from V and 4 bases from J, with 10 bases in between. DNA for the CDR3: TGTGCCACCAGTGATTTTAGGGACTTATACAATGAGCAGTTCTTC. It is translated as CATSDFRDLYNEQFF.

Regarding this clonotype: A read error may produce the germline difference seen at one junction end. Here the CDR3 reads CASSWTDYQPQHF. The CDR3 DNA sequence: TGTGCCAGTAGTTGGACAGATTATCAGCCCCAGCACTTT. V and J are TRBV19 and TRBJ1-5; a possible D gene is TRBD1 (6 bases). Germline values: CDR1 LNHDA, CDR2 SQIVND (reference sequence). The CDR3 totals 13 residues.

The V call is TRBV7-9, the J call TRBJ1-2; D unresolved. The CDR3 extends over 14 amino acids. V dropped 5 bases and J dropped 0 bases, with 10 bases sitting between them. Germline CDR1 SEHNR, CDR2 FQNEAQ (reference sequence). CDR3 region: CASSPPSANYGYTF. DNA for the CDR3: TGTGCCAGCAGCCCACCGTCAGCTAACTATGGCTACACCTTC.

The chain combines TRBV24-1 with TRBJ2-7; D might be TRBD2 (7 bases). This CDR3 has 14 residues. Germline CDR1 reads KGHDR; CDR2 reads SFDVKD. Trimming removed 2 bases at V and 4 bases at J, with 11 bases between. The CDR3 here is CATSDSGGRYEQYF. DNA for the CDR3: TGTGCCACCAGTGATTCCGGGGGGCGATACGAGCAGTACTTC.

V and J are TRBV20-1 and TRBJ1-4; D possibly corresponds to TRBD1 (5 bases). Trimming cost V 8 bases and J 3 bases, with 13 bases left between them. CDR3 size: 13 residues. Germline V gives CDR1 DFQATT, CDR2 SNEGSKA (reference sequence). The CDR3 loop reads CSPPTASNEKLFF. CDR3 sequence (DNA): TGCAGTCCGCCGACAGCCTCTAATGAAAAACTGTTTTTT.

The V and J genes are TRBV5-1 and TRBJ1-1; 12 bases align to TRBD1. The junction had 5 bases not matched to a gene; V was cut back by 6 bases and J by 2 bases. Germline V gene data show CDR1 as SGHRS and CDR2 as YFSETQ. CDR3 length equals 15 residues. The CDR3 spells CASTRDRGLNTEAFF. For the CDR3, the DNA is TGCGCCAGCACCCGGGACAGGGGGCTTAACACTGAAGCTTTCTTT.

The rearrangement uses TRBV20-1 and TRBJ1-1; possibly TRBD1 for D (5 bases). Germline CDR1 DFQATT, CDR2 SNEGSKA (reference sequence). CDR3 length: 14 residues. V lost 1 base, J lost 0 bases, and 9 bases lay in between. As DNA, the CDR3 is TGCAGTGCTAGAGTAGGGACGGTGAACACTGAAGCTTTCTTT. Its translation is CSARVGTVNTEAFF.